Listed here are 30 T cell receptor beta chains from one sample, sequenced in a study of blood T cell repertoires in COVID-19. Sequencing was performed with immunoSEQ multiplex PCR; in TCRdb, only in-frame clones are kept and a portion is missing. The sample records around 120,000 clones, around 89% being singletons. The sample consisted of peripheral blood. The receptors come from a man aged 45-60 years with acute or convalescent COVID-19.

The chain uses TRBV11-2 and TRBJ2-7; tentatively, D is TRBD1 (6 bases). V was trimmed by 4 bases and J by 5 bases, leaving 9 bases between them. The CDR3 extends over 12 amino acids. From germline, CDR1 is SGHAT and CDR2 FQNNGV. CDR3 sequence: CASSSDSDEQYF. CDR3 sequence (DNA): TGTGCCAGCAGCTCGGACAGTGACGAGCAGTACTTC.

This clone was counted between two and nine times. The rearrangement uses TRBV9 and TRBJ2-7; TRBD1 is a possible D gene (5 bases). Trimming stripped 3 bases from V and 2 bases from J, with 15 bases between. CDR3 length equals 15 residues. Germline V lookup: CDR1 SGDLS, CDR2 YYNGEE. This chain's CDR3 is CASSGNPRVTYEQYF. For the CDR3, the DNA is TGTGCCAGCAGCGGAAACCCCAGGGTTACCTACGAGCAGTACTTC.

The chain carries TRBV6-5 and TRBJ1-5, with TRBD1 as a possible D gene (6 bases). The CDR3 is 16 amino acids. Trimming took off 2 bases at V and 2 bases at J, with 13 bases between the two ends. CDR1 is MNHEY and CDR2 is SVGAGI in the germline V gene. CDR3 amino acids: CASSYEAGVGNQPQHF. DNA of the CDR3: TGTGCCAGCAGTTACGAGGCAGGGGTGGGCAATCAGCCCCAGCATTTT.

The chain has TRBV11-2 and TRBJ1-2, with D hard to call. V dropped 0 bases and J dropped 2 bases, with 10 bases sitting between them. The CDR3 contains 15 residues. The germline V gene has CDR1 SGHAT and CDR2 FQNNGV. The CDR3 DNA is TGTGCCAGCAGCTTAGATAGCGTCGGGAACTATGGCTACACCTTC. Encoded protein: CASSLDSVGNYGYTF.

This chain connects TRBV4-1 to TRBJ2-3; a possible D gene is TRBD2 (5 bases). The CDR3 runs 16 residues. CDR1 and CDR2 from the germline V gene are MGHRA and YSYEKL. Trimming shortened V by 4 bases and J by 4 bases, and 18 bases separated the two germline ends. The CDR3 sequence is CASSPTGKPEADTQYF. The CDR3 nucleotides read TGCGCCAGCAGCCCCACGGGAAAGCCAGAGGCAGATACGCAGTATTTT.

The rearrangement joins TRBV11-3 to TRBJ2-1; 11 bases agree with TRBD2. The V segment lost 4 bases and the J segment 3 bases; nucleotides outside the gene matches: 5. This CDR3 has 16 amino acids. The germline V gene encodes CDR1 SGHNT and CDR2 YENEEA. CDR3 nucleotide sequence: TGTGCCAGCAGCTACTTACTAGCGGGAGACTACAATGAGCAGTTCTTC. This codes for CASSYLLAGDYNEQFF.

In this sample, this clone turned up once. The chain carries TRBV5-4 and TRBJ2-3; 8 positions match TRBD1. The junction had 3 bases not matched to a gene; V was cut back by 3 bases and J by 3 bases. This CDR3 is 14 amino acids long. Per germline, CDR1 SGHNT and CDR2 YYREEE (reference sequence). CDR3 region: CASSYRDRTDTQYF. CDR3 sequence (DNA): TGTGCCAGCAGCTACCGGGACAGGACAGATACGCAGTATTTT.

The V gene is TRBV5-1, the J gene TRBJ1-1; 9 nucleotides line up with TRBD1. Germline V gene sequence: CDR1 SGHRS, CDR2 YFSETQ. V shed 4 bases, J shed 5 bases, and the junction held 12 bases outside the gene matches. The CDR3 runs 16 residues. CDR3 DNA sequence: TGCGCCAGCAGCCCACAGGGGGCTAGAACAAATACTGAAGCTTTCTTT. It is translated as CASSPQGARTNTEAFF.

The chain has TRBV28 and TRBJ2-2, with a tentative D call TRBD1 (5 bases). Germline V CDR1 and CDR2: MDHEN, SYDVKM. CDR3 length equals 15 residues. Trimming removed 2 bases at V and 0 bases at J, with 7 bases between. CDR3 sequence: CASSLPGTNTGELFF. The CDR3 nucleotides read TGTGCCAGCAGTTTACCAGGGACGAACACCGGGGAGCTGTTTTTT.

The chain joins TRBV15 to TRBJ1-2; TRBD1 is a possible D gene (5 bases). Between the trimmed V and J ends, which lost 0 bases and 2 bases, there was a span of 7 bases. CDR1 is LNHNV and CDR2 is YYDKDF in the germline V gene (reference sequence). The CDR3 covers 14 residues. The CDR3 nucleotides are TGTGCCACCAGCAGAGACGGGGGGAACTATGGCTACACCTTC. This translates into CATSRDGGNYGYTF. The whole variable domain, filled in from reference TRBV15 and TRBJ1-2, reads DAMVIQNPRYQVTQFGKPVTLSCSQTLNHNVMYWYQQKSSQAPKLLFHYYDKDFNNEADTPDNFQSRRPNTSFCFLDIRSPGLGDTAMYLCATSRDGGNYGYTFGSGTRLTVV.

The chain employs TRBV19 and TRBJ2-2; 9 nucleotides match TRBD1. The germline gives CDR1 LNHDA, CDR2 SQIVND (reference sequence). The CDR3 has 15 residues. Losses at the gene ends were 7 bases for V and 4 bases for J; bases not matched to a gene: 7. CDR3 DNA: TGTGCCAGTACGGACAGGGGTAGAGGCACCGGGGAGCTGTTTTTT. Encoded protein: CASTDRGRGTGELFF.

The chain uses TRBV11-2 and TRBJ2-7, with D maybe TRBD2 (5 bases). The V end lost 1 base, the J end lost 2 bases, and 9 bases lay between the germline ends. The CDR3 contains 14 residues. Germline loops: CDR1 SGHAT, CDR2 FQNNGV. CDR3 in amino acids: CASSLARGPYEQYF. The DNA for the CDR3 is TGTGCCAGCAGCTTAGCTCGCGGGCCCTACGAGCAGTACTTC. The full variable domain, rest sourced from reference TRBV11-2 and TRBJ2-7, is EAGVAQSPRYKIIEKRQSVAFWCNPISGHATLYWYQQILGQGPKLLIQFQNNGVVDDSQLPKDRFSAERLKGVDSTLKIQPAKLEDSAVYLCASSLARGPYEQYFGPGTRLTVT.

J is TRBJ2-1 and V is TRBV19; 11 positions agree with TRBD2. CDR1 and CDR2 from the germline V gene are LNHDA and SQIVND (reference sequence). The CDR3 runs 14 residues. With 8 bases clipped from V and 5 bases from J, the junction kept 5 bases outside the gene matches. The CDR3 DNA reads TGTGCCAGTCTTGGGACTAGCGGACACAATGAGCAGTTCTTC. This translates into CASLGTSGHNEQFF.

The chain links TRBV11-2 to TRBJ2-1; the match to TRBD2 covers 11 bases. The V gene end was trimmed by 4 bases and the J gene end by 4 bases; junction bases not matched to a gene: 0. There are 14 residues in the CDR3. Germline CDR1 and CDR2: SGHAT and FQNNGV. CDR3 sequence reads: CASSSSGGYNEQFF. The CDR3 region has the DNA TGTGCCAGCAGCTCTAGCGGGGGGTACAATGAGCAGTTCTTC.

The chain has TRBV2 and TRBJ2-1; TRBD2 is a possible D gene (7 bases). From germline, CDR1 is SNHLY and CDR2 FYNNEI. Trimming took off 0 bases at V and 7 bases at J, with 13 bases between the two ends. There are 15 residues in the CDR3. CDR3 sequence: CASSEAGGGRNEQFF. CDR3 coding DNA: TGTGCCAGCAGTGAAGCGGGAGGGGGTAGAAATGAGCAGTTCTTC. The variable domain in full, completed from reference TRBV2 and TRBJ2-1, reads EPEVTQTPSHQVTQMGQEVILRCVPISNHLYFYWYRQILGQKVEFLVSFYNNEISEKSEIFDDQFSVERPDGSNFTLKIRSTKLEDSAMYFCASSEAGGGRNEQFFGPGTRLTVL.

This clone came up once. DNA of the CDR3: TGTGCCACCTCAGGGGACAGGGGGGAGACCCAGTACTTC. It codes for CATSGDRGETQYF. The chain recombines TRBV24-1 with TRBJ2-5; TRBD1 agrees at 11 bases. V trimming: 9 bases; J trimming: 5 bases; junction bases outside the gene matches: 4. The germline gives CDR1 KGHDR, CDR2 SFDVKD. The CDR3 contains 13 residues.

This CDR3 is CASSPLATWSEAFF. CDR3 nucleotide sequence: TGTGCCAGCTCGCCGTTGGCCACATGGAGTGAAGCTTTCTTT. The V call is TRBV18, the J call TRBJ1-1, with D unclear. The V gene lost 6 bases and the J gene lost 7 bases, with 18 bases spanning the gap. This CDR3 spans 14 amino acids. CDR1 and CDR2 from the germline V gene are KGHSH and LQKENI.

The rearrangement joins TRBV19 to TRBJ1-5; D not certain. The ends were cut back, 3 bases at V and 2 bases at J, with 17 bases in the middle. Germline V gene lookup returns CDR1 LNHDA and CDR2 SQIVND (reference sequence). The CDR3 runs to 17 residues. The CDR3 DNA is TGTGCCAGTAGTATTGGAGCGGGGAGAATGGGCAATCAGCCCCAGCATTTT. Protein product: CASSIGAGRMGNQPQHF.

This clone was seen just once. The chain uses TRBV7-9 and TRBJ1-1; 9 bases map to TRBD1. The CDR3 loop spans 17 amino acids. The ends lost 5 bases at V and 1 base at J; junction bases unmatched: 11. Looked up from germline, CDR1 is SEHNR and CDR2 is FQNEAQ (reference sequence). The CDR3, as DNA: TGTGCCAGCAGCCGACGGACAGGGGAAACAAAGAACACTGAAGCTTTCTTT. This translates into CASSRRTGETKNTEAFF. The variable domain in full, completed from reference TRBV7-9 and TRBJ1-1, reads DTGVSQNPRHKITKRGQNVTFRCDPISEHNRLYWYRQTLGQGPEFLTYFQNEAQLEKSRLLSDRFSAERPKGSFSTLEIQRTEQGDSAMYLCASSRRTGETKNTEAFFGQGTRLTVV.

This rearrangement joins TRBV5-1 to TRBJ2-5; TRBD1 aligns across 7 bases. The CDR3 extends over 14 amino acids. V gave up 1 base and J gave up 7 bases; unmatched junction bases: 7. CDR1 and CDR2 from the germline V gene are SGHRS and YFSETQ. In nucleotides, the CDR3 is TGCGCCAGCAGCTTGAAAGGGGGCGTAGGGACCCAGTACTTC. Its translation: CASSLKGGVGTQYF. The complete variable domain, with remaining parts taken from reference TRBV5-1 and TRBJ2-5, reads KAGVTQTPRYLIKTRGQQVTLSCSPISGHRSVSWYQQTPGQGLQFLFEYFSETQRNKGNFPGRFSGRQFSNSRSEMNVSTLELGDSALYLCASSLKGGVGTQYFGPGTRLLVL.

This chain connects TRBV7-8 to TRBJ2-7, with TRBD1 as a possible D gene (6 bases). CDR3 length: 15 amino acids. Germline CDR1 is SGHVS and CDR2 is FQNEAQ. The V end was cut by 1 base, the J end by 6 bases, with 16 bases between. The CDR3: CASSLVQGSLSEQYF. The CDR3 DNA reads TGTGCCAGCAGCTTAGTACAGGGAAGTTTATCCGAGCAGTACTTC.

The chain carries TRBV19 and TRBJ1-1; tentatively, D is TRBD1 (6 bases). Trimming removed 0 bases at V and 7 bases at J, with 12 bases between. The CDR3 runs to 14 residues. Germline loops: CDR1 LNHDA, CDR2 SQIVND (reference sequence). The CDR3 DNA reads TGTGCCAGTAGTATAGACAGGACAGTCCTTGAAGCTTTCTTT. This sequence encodes CASSIDRTVLEAFF.

The V and J genes are TRBV4-2 and TRBJ2-1, with 8 bases fitting TRBD2. This CDR3 is built from 13 residues. The germline V gene has CDR1 LGHNA and CDR2 YNFKEQ. J was trimmed by 8 bases and V by 4 bases; bases with no gene match: 4. This CDR3 is CASSRSGSDEQFF. Written as DNA, the CDR3 is TGTGCCAGCAGCCGGAGCGGGAGCGATGAGCAGTTCTTC.

This chain joins TRBV24-1 and TRBJ1-1, with a possible D match to TRBD1 (5 bases). The germline CDR1 and CDR2 sequences are KGHDR and SFDVKD. CDR3 length: 13 residues. The V gene lost 8 bases and the J gene lost 7 bases, with 16 bases spanning the gap. CDR3 loop: CATKGPFFGEAFF. For the CDR3, the DNA is TGTGCCACCAAGGGGCCTTTCTTCGGTGAAGCTTTCTTT.

V is TRBV6-5 and J is TRBJ2-7; TRBD2 matches 8 bases. CDR3 size: 12 residues. In germline, CDR1 is MNHEY, CDR2 SVGAGI. Germline trimming cut 4 bases from V and 13 bases from J; bases unmatched to any gene: 9. The CDR3 nucleotides are TGTGCCAGCAGTTCCCCGGGACTAGATATTTACTTC. Residues: CASSSPGLDIYF.

The chain has TRBV6-5 and TRBJ1-1; 7 positions agree with TRBD1. This CDR3 region has 14 residues. The V gene's germline CDR1 is MNHEY and CDR2 SVGAGI. J gave up 2 bases and V 6 bases, and 6 bases lay outside the gene matches. The CDR3 nucleotides read TGTGCCAGCAGGCCCGGAGGGGGCAACACTGAAGCTTTCTTT. Encoded protein: CASRPGGGNTEAFF.

V is TRBV6-6 and J is TRBJ1-1; 9 bases are a match to TRBD1. CDR1 MNHNY and CDR2 SVGAGI come from the germline V gene (reference sequence). The ends lost 5 bases at V and 9 bases at J; junction bases unmatched: 13. The CDR3 has 15 amino acids. The CDR3 nucleotides are TGTGCCAGCAGTACAGGGGGCACACAATCCAATAAAGCTTTCTTT. Translated: CASSTGGTQSNKAFF.

This chain links TRBV4-1 with TRBJ2-1; 8 positions match TRBD2. This CDR3 spans 15 amino acids. Trimming removed 5 bases from V and 3 bases from J; junction bases left unmatched: 6. The germline V gene has CDR1 MGHRA and CDR2 YSYEKL. CDR3 region: CASSALAGIYNEQFF. CDR3 nucleotide sequence: TGCGCCAGCAGCGCCTTAGCGGGGATCTACAATGAGCAGTTCTTC.

The chain recombines TRBV20-1 with TRBJ1-4, with D hard to call. V was shortened by 3 bases and J by 0 bases, with 5 bases between the two germline ends. Germline values: CDR1 DFQATT, CDR2 SNEGSKA (reference sequence). CDR3 length: 13 amino acids. CDR3 in DNA: TGCAGTGCTAGTCATGCAACTAATGAAAAACTGTTTTTT. It codes for CSASHATNEKLFF.

This clone showed up just once. The chain joins TRBV6-5 to TRBJ2-1; 8 nucleotides match TRBD2. Germline assignment: CDR1 MNHEY and CDR2 SVGAGI. V was clipped by 7 bases and J by 7 bases; unmatched bases: 9. The CDR3 is 14 residues long. This CDR3 is CASNRLAGPNEQFF. The CDR3 coding sequence is TGTGCCAGCAACAGGCTAGCGGGTCCTAATGAGCAGTTCTTC.